This record concerns one T cell receptor (beta chain) sequence. Measured with immunoSEQ multiplex PCR; TCRdb has only the in-frame clones, and not every one. Counted here are hundreds of thousands of clones, roughly 80% occurring once; the ten biggest clones make up 5%. The V gene end was trimmed by 4 bases and the J gene end by 4 bases; junction bases not matched to a gene: 4. The V gene's germline CDR1 is SGHNT and CDR2 YYREEE (reference sequence). This CDR3 has 13 residues. The entry originates in a study of blood T cell repertoires in COVID-19. The V call is TRBV5-4, the J call TRBJ2-5, with 7 nucleotides matching TRBD1. The clonotype was recovered from a middle-aged man who had been exposed to COVID-19. The sequenced sample was PBMCs or T cells enriched from blood (not recorded which). The CDR3 loop is CASSRQGSETQYF. For the CDR3, the DNA is TGTGCCAGCAGCCGACAGGGATCAGAGACCCAGTACTTC.